This T cell receptor (beta chain) is from a study of OX40 agonist ivuxolimab in advanced cancers. Turning to the study itself: The patients got ivuxolimab, which is an agonistic anti-OX40 (CD134) antibody. Patients were infused with ivuxolimab every 2 weeks at 0.01 to 10 mg/kg. Males comprised about 84% of the group, whose mean age was around 62 years (range roughly 23 to 90).

The study's findings and limits: Fewer expanded clones were found on average in CD4+ than in CD8+ T cells.

Generated by immunoSEQ multiplex PCR, the TCRdb table keeps only in-frame clones and is missing some. The sample contains more than 40,000 clones, more than 70% of which appear only once. A word on this clone: Its antigen is not identified.

Looked up from germline, CDR1 is SGHNT and CDR2 is YENEEA. The CDR3 spans 14 residues. V was cut by 3 bases and J by 8 bases, with 14 bases left in between. Sequenced here: CD4+ or CD8+ T cells sorted from blood, sampled in a trial of the OX40 agonist ivuxolimab. This sequence was found in an adult with an advanced solid tumor such as melanoma, head and neck, liver or kidney cancer. The chain joins TRBV11-3 to TRBJ2-1; D is uncertain. The CDR3 sequence is CASSLARYTDEQFF. CDR3 coding DNA: TGTGCCAGCAGCTTGGCGAGGTATACCGATGAGCAGTTCTTC.